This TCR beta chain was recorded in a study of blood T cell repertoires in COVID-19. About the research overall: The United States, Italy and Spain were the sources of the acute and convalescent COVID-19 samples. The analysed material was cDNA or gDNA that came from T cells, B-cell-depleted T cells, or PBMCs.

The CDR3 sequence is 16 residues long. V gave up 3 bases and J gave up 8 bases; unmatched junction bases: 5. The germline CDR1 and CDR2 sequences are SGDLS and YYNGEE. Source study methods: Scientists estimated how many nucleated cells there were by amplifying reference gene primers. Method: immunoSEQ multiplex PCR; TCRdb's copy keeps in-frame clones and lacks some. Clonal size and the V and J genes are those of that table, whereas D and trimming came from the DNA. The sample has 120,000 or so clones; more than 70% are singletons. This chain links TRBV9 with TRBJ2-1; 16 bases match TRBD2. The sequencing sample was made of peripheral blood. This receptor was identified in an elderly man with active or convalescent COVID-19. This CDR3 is CASSEGLAGGLYEQFF. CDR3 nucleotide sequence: TGTGCCAGCAGCGAGGGACTAGCGGGGGGGCTATATGAGCAGTTCTTC.